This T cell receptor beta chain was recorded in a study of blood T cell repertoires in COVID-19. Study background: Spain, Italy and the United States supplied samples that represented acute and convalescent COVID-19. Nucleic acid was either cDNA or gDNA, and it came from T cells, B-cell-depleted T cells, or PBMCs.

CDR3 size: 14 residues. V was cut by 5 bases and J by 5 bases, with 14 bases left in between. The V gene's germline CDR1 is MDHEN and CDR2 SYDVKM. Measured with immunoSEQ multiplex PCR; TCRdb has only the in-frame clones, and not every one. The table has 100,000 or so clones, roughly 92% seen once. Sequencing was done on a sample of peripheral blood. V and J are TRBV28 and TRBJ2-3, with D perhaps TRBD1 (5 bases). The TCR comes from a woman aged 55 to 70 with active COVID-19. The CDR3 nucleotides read TGTGCCAGCAGTGGCAGGGAAAATGGAGATACGCAGTATTTT. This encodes CASSGRENGDTQYF. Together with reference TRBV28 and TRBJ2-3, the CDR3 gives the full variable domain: DVKVTQSSRYLVKRTGEKVFLECVQDMDHENMFWYRQDPGLGLRLIYFSYDVKMKEKGDIPEGYSVSREKKERFSLILESASTNQTSMYLCASSGRENGDTQYFGPGTRLTVL.